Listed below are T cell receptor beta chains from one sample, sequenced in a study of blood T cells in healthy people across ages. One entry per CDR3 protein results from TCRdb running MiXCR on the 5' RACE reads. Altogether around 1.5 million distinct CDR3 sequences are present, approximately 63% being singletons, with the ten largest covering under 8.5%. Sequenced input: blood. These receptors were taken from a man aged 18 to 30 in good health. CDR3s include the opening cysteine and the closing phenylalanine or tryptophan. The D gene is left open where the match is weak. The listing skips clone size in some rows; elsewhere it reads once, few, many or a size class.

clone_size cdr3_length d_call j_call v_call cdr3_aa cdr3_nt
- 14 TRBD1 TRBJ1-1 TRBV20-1 CSATPTGERYEAFF TGCAGTGCTACACCGACAGGGGAGCGCTATGAAGCTTTCTTT
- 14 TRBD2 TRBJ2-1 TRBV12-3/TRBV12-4 CASSAGTIDNEQFF TGTGCCAGCAGTGCCGGGACTATCGACAATGAGCAGTTCTTC
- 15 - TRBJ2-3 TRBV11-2 CASSALSGSTDTQYF TGTGCCAGCAGCGCCTTGTCGGGGTCCACAGATACGCAGTATTTT
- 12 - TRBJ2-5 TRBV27 CASSPGPRRQYF TGTGCCAGCAGTCCCGGCCCTCGAAGGCAGTACTTC
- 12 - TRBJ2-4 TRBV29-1 CSVGRAQNIQYF TGCAGCGTTGGCAGGGCCCAAAACATTCAGTACTTC
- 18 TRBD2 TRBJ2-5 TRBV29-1 CSVEGWSEAGALQETQYF TGCAGCGTTGAAGGGTGGAGTGAAGCGGGGGCGCTCCAAGAGACCCAGTACTTC
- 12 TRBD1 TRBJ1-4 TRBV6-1 CASNTGDEKLFF TGTGCCAGTAATACAGGGGATGAAAAACTGTTTTTT
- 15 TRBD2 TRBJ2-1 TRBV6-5 CASSYNAGGRNEQFF TGTGCCAGCAGTTATAATGCGGGAGGGCGTAATGAGCAGTTCTTC
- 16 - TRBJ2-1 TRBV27 CASSSEGTRFNNEQFF TGTGCCAGCAGTTCAGAGGGTACACGGTTCAACAATGAGCAGTTCTTC
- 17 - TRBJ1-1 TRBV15 CATSGDLGLPMNTEAFF TGTGCCACCAGCGGAGATCTCGGACTCCCGATGAACACTGAAGCTTTCTTT
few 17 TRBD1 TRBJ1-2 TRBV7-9 CASSLPPLTGPNYGYTF TGTGCCAGCAGCTTACCGCCTCTGACAGGGCCCAACTATGGCTACACCTTC
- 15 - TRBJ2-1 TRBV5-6 CASSLLLFAYNEQFF TGTGCCAGCAGCCTGTTGTTGTTTGCCTACAATGAGCAGTTCTTC
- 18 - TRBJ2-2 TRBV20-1 CSARVLTPHPNKTGELFF TGCAGTGCTAGAGTTTTGACGCCCCATCCTAACAAGACCGGGGAGCTGTTTTTT
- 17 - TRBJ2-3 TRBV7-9 CASSPHPAGGFTDTQYF TGTGCCAGCAGCCCACATCCGGCAGGGGGGTTCACAGATACGCAGTATTTT
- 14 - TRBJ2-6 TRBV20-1 CSARAGGGANVLTF TGCAGTGCTAGAGCTGGAGGTGGGGCCAACGTCCTGACTTTC
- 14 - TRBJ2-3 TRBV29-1 CSVEHGARTDTQYF TGCAGCGTTGAGCACGGGGCCCGCACAGATACGCAGTATTTT